The 8 T cell receptor beta chains listed next were all sequenced from one sample in a study of T cells after yellow fever vaccination. In TCRdb, the 5' RACE reads were re-called with MiXCR into one record per CDR3 protein. The repertoire consists of hundreds of thousands of distinct CDR3 sequences, with 7% to 10% occurring once and the leading ten covering approximately 15%. Source: PBMCs, taken around 45 days after the first yellow fever vaccination. The receptors were gathered from a man aged 18 to 30 who received the YFV17D yellow fever vaccine.

This clonotype was seen only a few times. This sequence joins TRBV6-5 and TRBJ1-2, with D perhaps TRBD1 (6 bases). Trimming stripped 5 bases from V and 10 bases from J, with 14 bases between. The CDR3 runs 12 residues. CDR1 and CDR2 from the germline V gene are MNHEY and SVGAGI. The CDR3, as DNA: TGTGCCAGCAGTCGGACAGCGAATTACTACACCTTC. Amino acids: CASSRTANYYTF.

This clonotype has more than one count but fewer than ten. The rearrangement uses TRBV5-4 and TRBJ2-7; no reliable D call. Trimming pared 0 bases from V and 6 bases from J, leaving 10 bases between. The CDR3 totals 13 residues. CDR1 is SGHNT, CDR2 YYREEE, per germline (reference sequence). CDR3 in DNA: TGTGCCAGCAGCTTGGTGGACCCTGGCGAGCAGTACGTC. It is translated as CASSLVDPGEQYV.

Ten or more counts support this clonotype. The CDR3 sequence: CASREGTSGGQNTQYF. CDR3 coding DNA: TGCGCCAGCAGGGAAGGGACTAGCGGGGGGCAAAATACGCAGTATTTT. The chain recombines TRBV5-1 with TRBJ2-3, with 15 nucleotides matching TRBD2. The CDR3 length is 16 residues. The J segment lost 7 bases and the V segment lost 5 bases, leaving 8 bases of the junction unmatched. The germline V gene has CDR1 SGHRS and CDR2 YFSETQ.

The CDR3: CASSSRGGRSTEAFF. The CDR3 DNA follows: TGTGCCAGCAGCTCGAGGGGGGGCCGGAGCACTGAAGCTTTCTTT. The chain is built from TRBV5-6 and TRBJ1-1; D may be TRBD1 (6 bases). The CDR3 extends over 15 amino acids. Germline values: CDR1 SGHDT, CDR2 YYEEEE. Trimming took off 3 bases at V and 4 bases at J, with 16 bases between the two ends.

This clonotype was seen a handful of times. The chain couples TRBV25-1 to TRBJ2-5, with D perhaps TRBD2 (5 bases). The CDR3 loop spans 15 amino acids. V was cut by 5 bases and J by 4 bases, with 17 bases left in between. Germline V lookup: CDR1 MGHDK, CDR2 SYGVNS. The CDR3 reads CASSLAGWGRETQYF. The CDR3 DNA reads as TGTGCCAGCAGTTTGGCGGGCTGGGGTCGAGAGACCCAGTACTTC. Full variable domain (missing parts from reference TRBV25-1 and TRBJ2-5): EADIYQTPRYLVIGTGKKITLECSQTMGHDKMYWYQQDPGMELHLIHYSYGVNSTEKGDLSSESTVSRIRTEHFPLTLESARPSHTSQYLCASSLAGWGRETQYFGPGTRLLVL.

The table lists this clonotype with a few counts. The chain combines TRBV12-3 or TRBV12-4 with TRBJ1-2, with TRBD1 as a possible D gene (6 bases). The length of the CDR3 is 14 residues. V lost 6 bases and J 4 bases, leaving 15 bases between the germline ends. CDR3 nucleotide sequence: TGTGCCAGCAGACAGACAGGCAGACTCTATGGCTACACCTTC. This sequence encodes CASRQTGRLYGYTF.

The gene calls are TRBV5-5 and TRBJ2-7; D not resolved. Trimming pared 2 bases from V and 7 bases from J, leaving 10 bases between. The V gene's germline CDR1 is SGHKS and CDR2 YYEKEE (reference sequence). The CDR3 has 12 amino acids. DNA of the CDR3: TGTGCCAGCAGCTTCATGACTGGAGAGCAGTACTTC. It specifies CASSFMTGEQYF.

This clonotype was counted only a few times. This sequence joins TRBV9 and TRBJ1-2, with 7 bases identical to TRBD1. Germline lookup yields CDR1 SGDLS and CDR2 YYNGEE. The CDR3 has 14 amino acids. Trimming took 2 bases from V and 2 from J; bases not matched to a gene: 3. CDR3 sequence: CASSVRQGNYGYTF. The CDR3 DNA follows: TGTGCCAGCAGCGTCCGACAGGGCAACTATGGCTACACCTTC.